This T cell receptor beta chain was retrieved from a study of tumor-infiltrating lymphocytes in primary liver carcinoma. Overall study context: Tumor staging was T1-T3 N0M0; sizes spanned about 4 to 10 cm across. Samples produced roughly 3.5 to 8 million productive TCRbeta reads, comparable across tissue types. General study results and limits: Tumor tissue displayed a significantly greater top-250-clone fraction than blood (p = 0.039).

To note about this clonotype: The antigen remains unidentified.

Unmatched junction bases numbered 18, after V lost 6 bases and J lost 12 bases. The CDR3 extends over 16 amino acids. Germline V gene lookup returns CDR1 SQVTM and CDR2 ANQGSEA. Scientists recovered RNA and DNA together from approximately 20-30 mg of unsorted bulk tissue. Surgical resection was the treatment these patients received for primary liver carcinoma. Researchers generated TCR beta cDNA from about 460 ng of total RNA, relying on a constant-region primer. Three nested multiplex PCR rounds, a slightly modified ARM-PCR method, built the TCR beta libraries. Running 10 cycles apiece, the first two PCR rounds relied on TRBV1-TRBV30 forward primers together with a C-beta reverse primer. MiXCR was run by TCRdb on the multiplex PCR reads, yielding one entry per CDR3 protein. This sample has 95,000 to 150,000 distinct CDR3 sequences; under 70% occur once, and the top ten carry over 7.5%.

This clonotype was sampled from a woman aged 55-69 years with primary liver carcinoma and hepatitis B virus infection. The sequenced sample consisted of tumor-adjacent normal liver tissue. The chain links TRBV29-1 to TRBJ2-1, with 12 nucleotides matching TRBD1. CDR3 in DNA: TGCAGCGTCCGGGGACAGGGGGCCGGAATCACAAAAGGGCAGTTCTTC. It translates to CSVRGQGAGITKGQFF.